This T cell receptor beta chain was sequenced during a study of blood T cell repertoires in COVID-19. V lost 4 bases and J 0 bases, leaving 7 bases between the germline ends. CDR3 length: 14 amino acids. Germline CDR1 reads SNHLY; CDR2 reads FYNNEI. Per the study methods: Estimation of nucleated cell counts was performed using reference gene primer amplification. Assay: immunoSEQ multiplex PCR; the TCRdb copy retains only in-frame clones and omits some. For V, J and clone size, that table is used; D and trimming come from the DNA. The sample includes about 200,000 clones, approximately 80% seen only once; the top ten take around 25%.

The sample comprised peripheral blood. This rearrangement joins TRBV2 to TRBJ1-5, with D perhaps TRBD1 (5 bases). This TCR was sampled from a man aged 40-50 years with acute or convalescent COVID-19. The CDR3 spells CASSVQVSNQPQHF. The DNA for the CDR3 is TGTGCCAGCAGTGTACAGGTTAGCAATCAGCCCCAGCATTTT.